This T cell receptor (beta chain) is from a study of blood T cells in healthy people across ages. Then a second PCR, running about 6 to 12 cycles, was carried out with a sample-barcoded 5' primer and a J-beta primer mix. Using its own MiXCR run on the 5' RACE reads, TCRdb lists one record per CDR3 protein. The table records around 500,000 distinct CDR3 sequences, 40% to 50% of them present only once. The CDR3 has 13 residues. A note on this clonotype: A much larger clone sits a single nucleotide away, making a read error possible.

The chain links TRBV12-3 or TRBV12-4 to TRBJ2-5, with D perhaps TRBD2 (6 bases). The DNA end lines up better with TRBJ2-7; the J call may be wrong. Sequencing used blood. The sequence was obtained from a man of 80 years or more in good health. The CDR3 sequence: CASNHGRDCEQYF. CDR3 DNA: TGTGCCAGCAATCACGGCAGGGACTGCGAGCAGTACTTC.